The 14 T cell receptor beta chains below come from one sample, sequenced in a study of shared clonotypes between healthy human individuals. Libraries were prepared by immunoSEQ multiplex PCR; TCRdb keeps only in-frame clonotypes and omits some of them. This table has roughly 2.5 million clones, just over 90% appearing once. Sample: naive CD4+ T cells sorted from blood. Subset: CD45RA+ positively selected. These receptors were collected from a young man in good health.

The gene calls are TRBV5-4 and TRBJ2-1; 8 nucleotides agree with TRBD1. The germline CDR1 and CDR2 sequences are SGHNT and YYREEE (reference sequence). The CDR3 runs 14 residues. Trimming removed 3 bases from V and 8 bases from J; junction bases left unmatched: 7. The CDR3 DNA is TGTGCCAGCAGCTCCCAGACAGGGGCCGATGAGCAGTTCTTC. Translated: CASSSQTGADEQFF.

V and J are TRBV27 and TRBJ2-3, with D unclear. Germline V CDR1 and CDR2: MNHEY, SMNVEV (reference sequence). This CDR3 is 15 amino acids long. Trimming removed 4 bases from V and 6 bases from J, with 17 bases in between. CDR3: CASSSPRLMWDTQYF. Here the CDR3 DNA reads TGTGCCAGCAGTTCTCCCCGACTGATGTGGGATACGCAGTATTTT.

The rearrangement uses TRBV5-5 and TRBJ2-7; D uncertain. Germline assignment: CDR1 SGHKS and CDR2 YYEKEE (reference sequence). With 2 bases removed from V and 10 bases from J, the gap between germline ends came to 16 bases. The CDR3 runs to 13 residues. The CDR3 region has the DNA TGTGCCAGCAGCTTTCATGTGGCAGGCGAACAGTACTTC. It encodes CASSFHVAGEQYF.

V is TRBV6-6 and J is TRBJ2-1, with D hard to call. CDR3 size: 13 residues. The germline CDR1 and CDR2 sequences are MNHNY and SVGAGI (reference sequence). Trimming cost V 11 bases and J 1 base, with 12 bases left between them. The CDR3 DNA follows: TGTGCCTCCACGTTTACTTCCTACAATGAGCAGTTCTTC. Translation: CASTFTSYNEQFF.

The chain combines TRBV5-8 with TRBJ2-2; 10 bases map to TRBD2. Germline loops: CDR1 SGHTS, CDR2 YDEGEE. This CDR3 comprises 15 residues. Trimming took 0 bases from V and 6 from J; bases not matched to a gene: 2. CDR3 coding DNA: TGTGCCAGCAGCTTGGAGGGACTAGCGCCCGGGGAGCTGTTTTTT. This gives the protein CASSLEGLAPGELFF. The complete variable domain, with remaining parts taken from reference TRBV5-8 and TRBJ2-2, reads EAGVTQSPTHLIKTRGQQATLRCSPISGHTSVYWYQQALGLGLQFLLWYDEGEERNRGNFPPRFSGRQFPNYSSELNVNALELEDSALYLCASSLEGLAPGELFFGEGSRLTVL.

This rearrangement joins TRBV29-1 to TRBJ1-2; 7 positions match TRBD1. Germline-derived CDR1 and CDR2 are SQVTM and ANQGSEA. CDR3 length: 15 residues. With 7 bases clipped from V and 3 bases from J, the junction kept 14 bases outside the gene matches. This chain's CDR3 is CSAQGGPTGDYGYTF. CDR3 DNA sequence: TGCAGCGCCCAGGGGGGGCCCACCGGGGACTATGGCTACACCTTC.

J is TRBJ2-6 and V is TRBV6-5, with D unclear. V lost 5 bases to trimming and J lost 0 bases, with 8 bases between them. The CDR3 totals 15 residues. Germline V lookup: CDR1 MNHEY, CDR2 SVGAGI. The CDR3, as DNA: TGTGCCAGCAGTCCAACCCGCTCTGGGGCCAACGTCCTGACTTTC. Its protein is CASSPTRSGANVLTF.

CDR3 sequence (DNA): TGTGCCAGCAGCTTAGATCGAGGGGCGTTCGGGGAGACCCAGTACTTC. The encoded protein is CASSLDRGAFGETQYF. The V call is TRBV11-2, the J call TRBJ2-5; D might be TRBD1 or TRBD2, each matching 5 bases. The germline V gene encodes CDR1 SGHAT and CDR2 FQNNGV. Between the trimmed V and J ends, which lost 0 bases and 5 bases, there was a span of 16 bases. This CDR3 has 16 residues.

The chain couples TRBV7-8 to TRBJ2-3; 12 bases map to TRBD1. The CDR3 runs 16 residues. The germline V gene has CDR1 SGHVS and CDR2 FQNEAQ. V lost 1 base to trimming and J lost 8 bases; unmatched junction nucleotides: 7. The CDR3 bases are TGTGCCAGCAGCTTAGGGGGACAGGGGGCACCAGGTACGCAGTATTTT. Residues: CASSLGGQGAPGTQYF. The full variable domain, in which reference TRBV7-8 and TRBJ2-3 provide the parts outside the CDR3, is GAGVSQSPRYKVAKRGQDVALRCDPISGHVSLFWYQQALGQGPEFLTYFQNEAQLDKSGLPSDRFFAERPEGSVSTLKIQRTQQEDSAVYLCASSLGGQGAPGTQYFGPGTRLTVL.

The chain combines TRBV5-1 with TRBJ2-1, with 13 bases identical to TRBD2. This CDR3 has 18 amino acids. Germline V gene data show CDR1 as SGHRS and CDR2 as YFSETQ. V was clipped by 2 bases and J by 2 bases; unmatched bases: 7. CDR3 loop: CASSFRLAGGLTYNEQFF. CDR3 in DNA: TGCGCCAGCAGCTTTCGACTAGCGGGAGGATTGACCTACAATGAGCAGTTCTTC.

CDR3 protein: CAISAGNSTPLHF. The DNA for the CDR3 is TGTGCCATCAGTGCCGGGAATAGTACACCCCTCCACTTT. The V and J genes are TRBV10-3 and TRBJ1-6, with no clear D. Trimming took off 4 bases at V and 11 bases at J, with 12 bases between the two ends. The length of the CDR3 is 13 residues. Per the germline V gene, CDR1 is ENHRY and CDR2 is SYGVKD.

V is TRBV2 and J is TRBJ2-1; D tentatively reads TRBD1 or TRBD2 (5 bases each). Trimming shortened V by 2 bases and J by 9 bases, and 20 bases separated the two germline ends. The CDR3 covers 16 residues. Germline V gives CDR1 SNHLY, CDR2 FYNNEI. The CDR3 bases are TGTGCCAGCAGTGAAAATGGGGGTAGCTTCTTCGGTGAGCAGTTCTTC. Its protein is CASSENGGSFFGEQFF.

The genes are TRBV6-6 and TRBJ2-7; no definite D call. V gave up 0 bases and J gave up 4 bases, with 16 bases separating them. The CDR3 loop spans 16 amino acids. CDR1 is MNHNY, CDR2 SVGAGI, per germline (reference sequence). The CDR3 DNA reads TGTGCCAGCAGTTACTCGATAGGAGATTGGCCATACGAGCAGTACTTC. It translates to CASSYSIGDWPYEQYF.

Here the CDR3 DNA reads TGCGCCAGCAGTGAGGGACTAGCGGGACTTGAGCAGTTCTTC. Its translation is CASSEGLAGLEQFF. The V call is TRBV10-2, the J call TRBJ2-1; TRBD2 matches 12 bases. Germline V gene lookup returns CDR1 WSHSY and CDR2 SAAADI. V gave up 2 bases and J gave up 9 bases; unmatched junction bases: 2. The CDR3 totals 14 residues.